This TCR beta chain was captured by sequencing in a study of CD8 T cells in Susac syndrome. CDR3 length: 14 amino acids. Trimming pared 4 bases from V and 1 base from J, leaving 8 bases between. The germline gives CDR1 SEHNR, CDR2 FQNEAQ (reference sequence). Reverse transcription of about 0.5 to 1 ug RNA used random hexamers. One entry per CDR3 protein results from TCRdb running MiXCR on the immunoSEQ multiplex PCR reads. The table shows about 180,000 distinct CDR3 sequences, with 94% occurring only once. This rearrangement joins TRBV7-9 to TRBJ1-5; D is ambiguous. Material: CD4+ T cells from PBMCs. This receptor was identified in a human donor with Susac syndrome. The CDR3 DNA sequence: TGTGCCAGCAGCTCAGACAAAAGCAATCAGCCCCAGCATTTT. This sequence encodes CASSSDKSNQPQHF.